This T cell receptor (beta chain) comes out of a study of CD8+ T cells in alopecia areata. Extraction of RNA preceded its reverse transcription into cDNA, which served as the sequencing template. Libraries were prepared by immunoSEQ multiplex PCR; TCRdb keeps only in-frame clonotypes and omits some of them. The sample yields 95,000 to 150,000 clones, around 56% seen once. CDR1 is MNHEY, CDR2 SVGAGI, per germline. The CDR3 consists of 15 residues. Losses at the gene ends were 7 bases for V and 2 bases for J; bases not matched to a gene: 7. The sample's treatment: oral pan-JAK inhibitor, 5-10 mg twice daily.

The sequencing used CD4+ T cells sorted from blood, collected at week 4, from a patient treated with tofacitinib. This TCR came from a human donor with alopecia areata. The gene calls are TRBV6-5 and TRBJ1-5; TRBD1 aligns across 8 bases. The CDR3 DNA is TGTGCCAGCAAACCCGACAGGGGCGGCAATCAGCCCCAGCATTTT. Translated, it gives CASKPDRGGNQPQHF.